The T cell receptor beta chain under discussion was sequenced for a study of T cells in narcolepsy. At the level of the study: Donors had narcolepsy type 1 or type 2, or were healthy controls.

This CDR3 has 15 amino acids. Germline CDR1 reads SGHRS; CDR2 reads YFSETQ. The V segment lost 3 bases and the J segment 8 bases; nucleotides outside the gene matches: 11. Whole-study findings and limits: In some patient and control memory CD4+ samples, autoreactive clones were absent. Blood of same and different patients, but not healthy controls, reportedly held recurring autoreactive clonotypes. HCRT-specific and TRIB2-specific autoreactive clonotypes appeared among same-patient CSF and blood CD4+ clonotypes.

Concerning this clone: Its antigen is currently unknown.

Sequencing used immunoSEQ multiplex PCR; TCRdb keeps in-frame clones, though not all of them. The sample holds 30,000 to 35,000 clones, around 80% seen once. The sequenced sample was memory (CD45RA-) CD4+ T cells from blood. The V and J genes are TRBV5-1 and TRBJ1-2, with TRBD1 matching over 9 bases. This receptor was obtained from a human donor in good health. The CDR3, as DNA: TGCGCCAGCAGCTCCTCCGGGACAGGGATCCGGGGCTACACCTTC. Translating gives CASSSSGTGIRGYTF.